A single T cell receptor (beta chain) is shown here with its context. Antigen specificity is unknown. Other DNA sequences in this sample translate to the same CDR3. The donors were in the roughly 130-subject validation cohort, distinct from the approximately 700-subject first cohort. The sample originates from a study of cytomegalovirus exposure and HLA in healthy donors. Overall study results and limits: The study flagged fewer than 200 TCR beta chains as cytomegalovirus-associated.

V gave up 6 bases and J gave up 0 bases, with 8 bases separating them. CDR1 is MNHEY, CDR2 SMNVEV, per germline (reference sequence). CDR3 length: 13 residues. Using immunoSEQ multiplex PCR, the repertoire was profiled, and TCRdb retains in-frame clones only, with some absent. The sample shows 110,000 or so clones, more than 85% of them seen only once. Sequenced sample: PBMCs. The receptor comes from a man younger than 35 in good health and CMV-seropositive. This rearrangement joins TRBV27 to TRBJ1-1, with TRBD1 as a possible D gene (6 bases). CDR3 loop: CASSDRLNTEAFF. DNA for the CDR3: TGTGCCAGCAGCGACAGGTTGAACACTGAAGCTTTCTTT.